Presented here are 22 T cell receptor beta chains from one specimen sequenced in a study of blood T cell repertoires in COVID-19. TCRdb's copy holds only in-frame clones and misses some; the assay was immunoSEQ multiplex PCR. Seen here are some 300,000 clones, approximately 86% observed once, and the top ten hold around 1.2%. Sequenced material: peripheral blood. The receptors were sampled from a man between 65 and 85 years old with acute or convalescent COVID-19.

J is TRBJ2-1 and V is TRBV4-3; 9 nucleotides match TRBD2. With V trimmed by 0 bases and J by 3 bases, 6 bases remained unmatched. The CDR3 has 17 residues. CDR1 LGHNA and CDR2 YSLEER come from the germline V gene. The CDR3 reads CASSQEVRGGIYNEQFF. For the CDR3, the DNA is TGCGCCAGCAGCCAAGAGGTGCGGGGGGGAATCTACAATGAGCAGTTCTTC.

CDR3 region: CASSESGMNGGETQYF. In DNA form, the CDR3 reads TGCGCCAGCAGTGAGTCCGGGATGAACGGCGGGGAGACCCAGTACTTC. The chain combines TRBV10-1 with TRBJ2-5; TRBD2 is a possible D gene (5 bases). Germline CDR1 WNHNN, CDR2 SYGVQD (reference sequence). The CDR3 spans 16 residues. The ends were cut back, 0 bases at V and 5 bases at J, with 16 bases in the middle.

Here the CDR3 reads CASSLEPTGGVFQFF. CDR3 sequence (DNA): TGTGCCAGCAGCTTAGAACCCACAGGGGGCGTGTTTCAGTTCTTC. The chain recombines TRBV7-2 with TRBJ2-1; TRBD1 agrees at 9 bases. V lost 1 base to trimming and J lost 13 bases; unmatched junction nucleotides: 11. The CDR3 covers 15 residues. Germline V gene data show CDR1 as SGHTA and CDR2 as FQGNSA. Looking up the rest from reference TRBV7-2 and TRBJ2-1 gives the full variable domain: GAGVSQSPSNKVTEKGKDVELRCDPISGHTALYWYRQSLGQGLEFLIYFQGNSAPDKSGLPSDRFSAERTGGSVSTLTIQRTQQEDSAVYLCASSLEPTGGVFQFFGPGTRLTVL.

The chain recombines TRBV18 with TRBJ2-2; TRBD1 matches at 7 bases. Per germline, CDR1 KGHSH and CDR2 LQKENI. The CDR3 totals 15 residues. The V gene end was trimmed by 2 bases and the J gene end by 1 base; junction bases not matched to a gene: 1. Here the CDR3 reads CASSPRQGNTGELFF. The DNA for the CDR3 is TGTGCCAGCTCACCAAGACAGGGGAACACCGGGGAGCTGTTTTTT. Using reference TRBV18 and TRBJ2-2 for the parts outside the CDR3, the full variable domain is NAGVMQNPRHLVRRRGQEARLRCSPMKGHSHVYWYRQLPEEGLKFMVYLQKENIIDESGMPKERFSAEFPKEGPSILRIQQVVRGDSAAYFCASSPRQGNTGELFFGEGSRLTVL.

There are a few counts of this clone. The chain is built from TRBV24-1 and TRBJ2-5; 16 positions match TRBD2. V lost 4 bases to trimming and J lost 4 bases; unmatched junction nucleotides: 5. The CDR3 length is 17 residues. Germline assignment: CDR1 KGHDR and CDR2 SFDVKD. The CDR3 protein is CATSEGTSGGAGETQYF. The CDR3 DNA sequence: TGTGCCACCAGTGAGGGGACTAGCGGGGGGGCAGGAGAGACCCAGTACTTC.

CDR3 nucleotide sequence: TGTGCCAGCAGCTCGGACTATTTGGAGACCCAGTACTTC. This gives the protein CASSSDYLETQYF. This chain uses TRBV11-2 with TRBJ2-5, with D perhaps matching TRBD2 (6 bases). CDR3 length equals 13 residues. The ends were cut back, 4 bases at V and 5 bases at J, with 11 bases in the middle. The germline gives CDR1 SGHAT, CDR2 FQNNGV.

The genes are TRBV6-2 or TRBV6-3 and TRBJ2-2, with D possibly TRBD2 on 5 matching bases. Germline CDR1 and CDR2: MNHEY and SVGEGT. V dropped 5 bases and J dropped 2 bases, with 15 bases sitting between them. The CDR3 has 16 residues. The CDR3: CASSMNRGLNTGELFF. The CDR3 DNA is TGTGCCAGCAGTATGAATCGGGGTCTTAACACCGGGGAGCTGTTTTTT.

The V and J genes are TRBV7-2 and TRBJ1-5; D remains unclear. CDR3 length: 14 amino acids. CDR1 is SGHTA, CDR2 FQGNSA, per germline. V lost 2 bases and J lost 1, with 6 bases in between. For the CDR3, the DNA is TGTGCCAGCAGCTTAATGGGCAGCAATCAGCCCCAGCATTTT. Amino acids: CASSLMGSNQPQHF.

The chain uses TRBV10-3 and TRBJ1-2; 8 bases agree with TRBD1. Germline V gene data show CDR1 as ENHRY and CDR2 as SYGVKD. The ends lost 4 bases at V and 8 bases at J; junction bases unmatched: 6. This CDR3 is built from 13 residues. The CDR3 here is CAISAGTGEGYTF. CDR3 sequence (DNA): TGTGCCATCAGTGCTGGGACAGGAGAAGGCTACACCTTC.

The V and J genes are TRBV2 and TRBJ1-5; D possibly corresponds to TRBD1 (6 bases). V lost 6 bases and J lost 6, with 9 bases in between. This CDR3 region has 12 residues. Germline-derived CDR1 and CDR2 are SNHLY and FYNNEI. CDR3 DNA: TGTGCCAGCAGGGGGGCAAGTCAGCCCCAGCATTTT. This sequence encodes CASRGASQPQHF.

This clone appeared a few times. The rearrangement uses TRBV2 and TRBJ2-7; D possibly corresponds to TRBD2 (7 bases). The CDR3 length is 18 residues. Trimming took off 4 bases at V and 2 bases at J, with 24 bases between the two ends. The germline gives CDR1 SNHLY, CDR2 FYNNEI. Here the CDR3 reads CASSGQGGGPGLAYEQYF. Written as DNA, the CDR3 is TGTGCCAGCAGTGGCCAAGGGGGGGGCCCGGGGCTTGCCTACGAGCAGTACTTC.

This chain uses TRBV29-1 with TRBJ2-3, with a weak D call TRBD2 (5 bases). There are 13 residues in the CDR3. Germline CDR1 and CDR2: SQVTM and ANQGSEA. V was pared by 6 bases and J by 1 base, with 11 bases between. CDR3 loop: CSVNGGGTDTQYF. Here the CDR3 DNA reads TGCAGCGTCAACGGAGGTGGCACAGATACGCAGTATTTT.

The CDR3 nucleotides read TGCGCCAGCAGTCATCCACAGGGGGCGGACGGTGACAGGGGAGATACGCAGTATTTT. Translated: CASSHPQGADGDRGDTQYF. V gene TRBV23-1 combines with J gene TRBJ2-3; the match to TRBD1 covers 9 bases. TRBV23-1 is filed as an ORF, its function uncertain. The CDR3 is 19 residues long. V lost 3 bases and J lost 5; bases outside the gene matches: 18.

The V call is TRBV19, the J call TRBJ2-2; TRBD2 aligns across 15 bases. CDR3 length: 15 residues. Per the germline V gene, CDR1 is LNHDA and CDR2 is SQIVND (reference sequence). After removal of 11 bases from V and 6 bases from J, the junction contained 7 bases not matched to a gene. The CDR3 region is CACGLAGGLSGELFF. CDR3 DNA: TGTGCCTGCGGACTAGCGGGGGGGCTGTCCGGGGAGCTGTTTTTT.

This rearrangement joins TRBV19 to TRBJ2-3; perhaps TRBD2 as D (6 bases). The V gene's germline CDR1 is LNHDA and CDR2 SQIVND (reference sequence). The CDR3 spans 16 residues. V was cut by 4 bases and J by 4 bases, with 18 bases left in between. CDR3 DNA: TGTGCCAGTAGTAGCGGAGGGCGGGGTGGCCCAGATACGCAGTATTTT. It encodes CASSSGGRGGPDTQYF. Full variable domain (remainder filled in from reference TRBV19 and TRBJ2-3): DGGITQSPKYLFRKEGQNVTLSCEQNLNHDAMYWYRQDPGQGLRLIYYSQIVNDFQKGDIAEGYSVSREKKESFPLTVTSAQKNPTAFYLCASSSGGRGGPDTQYFGPGTRLTVL.

J is TRBJ2-2 and V is TRBV7-3; 9 nucleotides agree with TRBD1. CDR3 size: 14 residues. CDR1 is SGHTA and CDR2 is FQGTGA in the germline V gene. Trimming removed 5 bases from V and 6 bases from J; junction bases left unmatched: 4. The chain's CDR3 is CASSPGTGSGELFF. CDR3 bases: TGTGCCAGCAGCCCTGGGACAGGGTCCGGGGAGCTGTTTTTT.

The V and J genes are TRBV6-5 and TRBJ2-7; 7 bases map to TRBD1. The CDR3 is 13 residues long. Germline CDR1 is MNHEY and CDR2 is SVGAGI. V shed 0 bases, J shed 7 bases, and the junction held 3 bases outside the gene matches. The CDR3 coding sequence is TGTGCCAGCAGTTACTCGACAGGGTTTGAGCAGTACTTC. Protein sequence: CASSYSTGFEQYF.

V usage is TRBV20-1 and J usage is TRBJ1-2; tentatively, D is TRBD1 (6 bases). This CDR3 contains 12 residues. The V gene's germline CDR1 is DFQATT and CDR2 SNEGSKA (reference sequence). V was shortened by 3 bases and J by 8 bases, with 13 bases between the two germline ends. The CDR3 region has the DNA TGCAGTGCTAGTCAACAGGGTAGGGGCTACACCTTC. Its protein is CSASQQGRGYTF.

This clone was detected only a few times. This chain joins TRBV7-2 and TRBJ2-5; 11 positions match TRBD2. The CDR3 has 16 residues. V trimming: 5 bases; J trimming: 0 bases; junction bases outside the gene matches: 5. Germline V gives CDR1 SGHTA, CDR2 FQGNSA. CDR3 in amino acids: CASSAGLAGHQETQYF. The CDR3 DNA is TGTGCCAGCAGCGCCGGACTAGCGGGCCACCAAGAGACCCAGTACTTC.

The rearrangement joins TRBV5-1 to TRBJ2-5; D unclear. Germline lookup yields CDR1 SGHRS and CDR2 YFSETQ. The V and J ends lost 7 bases and 3 bases respectively, with 4 bases between them. The CDR3 contains 10 residues. CDR3 nucleotides: TGCGCCAGCGGAGAAGAGACCCAGTACTTC. The encoded protein is CASGEETQYF.

The V call is TRBV6-6, the J call TRBJ1-5, with unresolved D. Germline V gene data show CDR1 as MNHNY and CDR2 as SVGAGI (reference sequence). CDR3 length: 12 amino acids. The V end lost 2 bases, the J end lost 5 bases, and 4 bases lay between the germline ends. CDR3 protein: CASSYPDQPQHF. The CDR3 DNA follows: TGTGCCAGCAGTTACCCAGATCAGCCCCAGCATTTT.

The chain carries TRBV5-5 and TRBJ1-1; unclear D gene. The V end was cut by 6 bases, the J end by 1 base, with 7 bases between. Germline CDR1 and CDR2: SGHKS and YYEKEE (reference sequence). The CDR3 loop spans 12 amino acids. This CDR3 reads CASTFGNTEAFF. The CDR3, as DNA: TGTGCCAGCACCTTCGGGAACACTGAAGCTTTCTTT.